This T cell receptor beta chain was observed in a study of CD8 T cells in ankylosing spondylitis. TCRdb re-analysed the 5' RACE reads in MiXCR, keeping a single row per CDR3 protein. This sample carries approximately 500,000 distinct CDR3 sequences, approximately 11% of them seen once, and the ten largest clones take 6.5% to 7%. Germline V gene sequence: CDR1 SEHNR, CDR2 FQNEAQ (reference sequence). The CDR3 spans 12 residues. The trim removed 7 bases at V and 7 bases at J, leaving 4 bases unmatched. Study-wide results and limits: Blood of patients with ankylosing spondylitis appeared to be characterized by a TCR beta motif of several highly homologous variants.

This clonotype was seen a few times. Its target is not known. The clonotype was recovered from a male donor with ankylosing spondylitis. This sequence joins TRBV7-9 and TRBJ2-3; 8 nucleotides line up with TRBD2. Sequencing used blood, either unsorted or a sorted T cell fraction (not recorded which). CDR3 protein: CASTPGGNTQYF. In DNA, the CDR3 is TGTGCCAGCACCCCGGGAGGGAATACGCAGTATTTT. The variable domain in full, completed from reference TRBV7-9 and TRBJ2-3, reads DTGVSQNPRHKITKRGQNVTFRCDPISEHNRLYWYRQTLGQGPEFLTYFQNEAQLEKSRLLSDRFSAERPKGSFSTLEIQRTEQGDSAMYLCASTPGGNTQYFGPGTRLTVL.